The rows below give T cell receptor beta chains drawn from one sample of a study of blood T cells in healthy people across ages. MiXCR, applied by TCRdb to the 5' RACE reads, yields one record per CDR3 protein. Altogether about 780,000 distinct CDR3 sequences are present, around 62% being singletons, with the ten largest covering about 27%. The sequenced material came from blood. The origin of the receptors is a man aged 25-45 years in good health. CDR3s include the opening cysteine and the closing phenylalanine or tryptophan. D genes are given only for firm matches. Clone size is stated in some rows and not others, as once, few, many or a class when expanded.

NA | TRBJ2-1 | NA | TRBV25-1 | CASSENTGSYNEQFF | TGTGCCAGCAGTGAAAACACAGGTTCCTACAATGAGCAGTTCTTC
NA | TRBJ2-7 | NA | TRBV20-1 | CSAPAGDPYEQYF | TGCAGTGCTCCTGCAGGGGACCCCTACGAGCAGTACTTC
TRBD1 | TRBJ1-1 | NA | TRBV6-6 | CASSLHRGWTEAFF | TGTGCCAGCAGTCTCCACAGGGGTTGGACTGAAGCTTTCTTT
NA | TRBJ2-6 | NA | TRBV9 | CASSGLSYISGANVLTF | TGTGCCAGCAGCGGCCTCAGCTATATATCTGGGGCCAACGTCCTGACTTTC
NA | TRBJ1-2 | NA | TRBV12-3/TRBV12-4 | CASRIGGSNYGYTF | TGTGCCAGCAGGATCGGAGGTAGTAACTATGGCTACACCTTC
TRBD2 | TRBJ2-1 | NA | TRBV30 | CAWSEAGGSLPYNEQFF | TGTGCCTGGAGTGAGGCGGGGGGCTCCCTACCCTACAATGAGCAGTTCTTC
TRBD1 | TRBJ2-2 | NA | TRBV10-3 | CAIGTEINTGELFF | TGTGCCATCGGGACAGAAATAAACACCGGGGAGCTGTTTTTT
TRBD1 | TRBJ2-5 | once | TRBV6-5 | CASSYAGQGGETQYF | TGTGCCAGCAGTTACGCGGGACAGGGAGGGGAGACCCAGTACTTC
NA | TRBJ1-1 | NA | TRBV7-8 | CASSLSGAGRGNTEAFF | TGTGCCAGCAGCTTATCGGGTGCGGGCCGGGGAAACACTGAAGCTTTCTTT
TRBD1 | TRBJ2-7 | NA | TRBV20-1 | CSGWDRASYEQYF | TGCAGTGGTTGGGACAGGGCCTCCTACGAGCAGTACTTC
TRBD2 | TRBJ2-7 | NA | TRBV20-1 | CSALRGGSYEQYF | TGCAGTGCTCTTCGGGGGGGAAGTTACGAGCAGTACTTC
TRBD2 | TRBJ2-1 | NA | TRBV20-1 | CSAAVRSSGGVHEQFF | TGCAGTGCCGCTGTGAGGTCTAGCGGGGGGGTCCATGAGCAGTTCTTC
NA | TRBJ2-1 | NA | TRBV5-5 | CASSWSWYNEQFF | TGTGCCAGCAGCTGGAGTTGGTACAATGAGCAGTTCTTC
NA | TRBJ1-2 | NA | TRBV30 | CAWSVRGRGYTF | TGTGCCTGGAGTGTCCGGGGGAGAGGCTACACCTTC
NA | TRBJ1-2 | NA | TRBV2 | CASRDTSYGYTF | TGTGCCAGCAGGGACACCTCCTATGGCTACACCTTC
TRBD1 | TRBJ2-6 | NA | TRBV2 | CASSETGGEANVLTF | TGTGCCAGCAGCGAAACAGGGGGCGAGGCCAACGTCCTGACTTTC